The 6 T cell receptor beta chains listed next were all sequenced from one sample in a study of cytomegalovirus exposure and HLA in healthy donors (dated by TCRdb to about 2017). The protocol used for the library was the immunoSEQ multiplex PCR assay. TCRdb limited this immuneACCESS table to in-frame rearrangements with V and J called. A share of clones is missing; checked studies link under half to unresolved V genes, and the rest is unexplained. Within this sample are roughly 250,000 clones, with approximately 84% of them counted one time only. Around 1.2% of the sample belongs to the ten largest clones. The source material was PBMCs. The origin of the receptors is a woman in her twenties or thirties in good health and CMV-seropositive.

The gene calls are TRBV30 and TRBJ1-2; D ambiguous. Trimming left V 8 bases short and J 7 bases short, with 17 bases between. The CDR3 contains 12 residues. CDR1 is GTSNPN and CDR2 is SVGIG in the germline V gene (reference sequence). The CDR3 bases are TGTGCCAGTCCGCCTCCAGAGGGTGGCTACACCTTC. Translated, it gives CASPPPEGGYTF.

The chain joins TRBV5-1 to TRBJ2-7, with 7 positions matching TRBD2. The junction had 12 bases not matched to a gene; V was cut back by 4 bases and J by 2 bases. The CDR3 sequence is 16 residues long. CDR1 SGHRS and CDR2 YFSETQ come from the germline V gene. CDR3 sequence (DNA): TGCGCCAGCAGCCCCCGGAAAAGCGGGACCGCCTACGAGCAGTACTTC. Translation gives CASSPRKSGTAYEQYF.

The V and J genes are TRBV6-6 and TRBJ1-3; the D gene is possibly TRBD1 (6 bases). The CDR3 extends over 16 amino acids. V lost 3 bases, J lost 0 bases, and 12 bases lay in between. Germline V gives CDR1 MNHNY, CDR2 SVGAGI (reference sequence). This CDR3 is CASSYAKQGSGNTIYF. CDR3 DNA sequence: TGTGCCAGCAGTTATGCGAAACAGGGCTCTGGAAACACCATATATTTT.

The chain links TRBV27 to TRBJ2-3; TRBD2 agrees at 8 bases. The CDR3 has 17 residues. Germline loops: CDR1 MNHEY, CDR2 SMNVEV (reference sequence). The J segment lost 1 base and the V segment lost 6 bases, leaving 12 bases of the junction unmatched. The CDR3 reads CASSLGRGGWGTDTQYF. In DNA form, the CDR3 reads TGTGCCAGCAGCCTCGGACGGGGGGGGTGGGGCACAGATACGCAGTATTTT.

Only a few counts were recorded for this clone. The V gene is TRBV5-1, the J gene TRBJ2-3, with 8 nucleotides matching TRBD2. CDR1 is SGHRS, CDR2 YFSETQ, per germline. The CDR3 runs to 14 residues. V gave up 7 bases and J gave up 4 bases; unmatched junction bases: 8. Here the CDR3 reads CASSREGRADTQYF. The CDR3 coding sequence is TGCGCCAGCTCTCGGGAGGGCAGGGCAGATACGCAGTATTTT.

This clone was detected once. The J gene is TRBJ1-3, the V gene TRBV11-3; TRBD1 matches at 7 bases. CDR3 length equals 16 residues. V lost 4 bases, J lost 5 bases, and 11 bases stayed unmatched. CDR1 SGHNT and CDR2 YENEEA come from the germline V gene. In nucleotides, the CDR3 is TGTGCCAGCAGCTCTCCTGGGGACAGTCGGCGAAACACCATATATTTT. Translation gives CASSSPGDSRRNTIYF.